This TCR beta chain was sequenced during a study of monozygotic twins with inflammatory bowel disease. For every donor, one blood sample of approximately 2.5 ml was drawn. Turning to this clonotype: Its antigen is still unknown.

The V gene's germline CDR1 is MGHRA and CDR2 YSYEKL. This CDR3 comprises 14 residues. Broader study findings: In the analysis, different T cell subtypes could not be told apart. Nothing supported a single strong signal or clonotype that was associated with IBD. People with IBD had fewer clonotypes in common with others than healthy twins did, especially with disease activity.

TCRdb derives one entry per CDR3 protein from the 5' RACE reads, leaving out DNA. This table lists around 400,000 distinct CDR3 sequences. The specimen sequenced was blood. The chain combines TRBV4-1 with TRBJ1-6; without DNA, the TCRdb call of TRBD1 cannot be checked. This clonotype was obtained from a human donor with ulcerative colitis or Crohn's disease, or a healthy co-twin of an affected twin (not recorded which). CDR3 amino acids: CASSLDRMNSPLHF.